Shown below are 3 T cell receptor beta chains from a single sample sequenced in a study of shared clonotypes between healthy human individuals. Measured with immunoSEQ multiplex PCR; TCRdb has only the in-frame clones, and not every one. Among some 490,000 clones, over 70% were seen once, and the ten largest hold about an eighth. Sequencing was done on a sample of PBMCs. All receptors come from a woman aged 40 to 50 in good health. Some clones in this sample may be carry-over from other donors' samples.

In its sample, this clone was seen once. The likely explanation is a read error, given a far larger clone one base away. This sample also contains other DNA sequences that code for the same CDR3. This chain links TRBV30 with TRBJ2-2; D ambiguous. Germline lookup yields CDR1 GTSNPN and CDR2 SVGIG (reference sequence). V lost 2 bases and J lost 5, with 12 bases in between. CDR3 length: 14 amino acids. Written as DNA, the CDR3 is TGTGCCTGGAGTAGAGGATATGGGACCGGGGAGCTGTTTTTT. Its protein is CAWSRGYGTGELFF.

About this clone: Other nucleotide sequences in the sample specify the same CDR3. The V gene is TRBV27, the J gene TRBJ2-7; 9 bases fit TRBD1. There are 14 residues in the CDR3. With 3 bases clipped from V and 2 bases from J, the junction kept 2 bases outside the gene matches. Germline V gene sequence: CDR1 MNHEY, CDR2 SMNVEV (reference sequence). The CDR3 here is CASSLTGGTYEQYF. The CDR3 DNA reads TGTGCCAGCAGTTTGACAGGGGGAACCTACGAGCAGTACTTC.

The sample holds a few counts of this clone. The chain employs TRBV4-2 and TRBJ2-1, with 10 bases aligning to TRBD2. The CDR3 is 16 residues long. Looked up from germline, CDR1 is LGHNA and CDR2 is YNFKEQ. J lost 4 bases, V lost 0 bases, and 3 bases had no gene match. CDR3 nucleotides: TGTGCCAGCAGCCAAGATTGGACTAGCGGATACAATGAGCAGTTCTTC. Residues: CASSQDWTSGYNEQFF.